The next 17 T cell receptor beta chains were all read from a single sample in a study of blood T cell repertoires in COVID-19. Clones were read by immunoSEQ multiplex PCR, and TCRdb kept only the in-frame ones, dropping some. The sample lists hundreds of thousands of clones; less than 85% were seen once. The sequenced sample was PBMCs or T cells enriched from blood (not recorded which). These receptors were taken from a woman aged 45-65 years who had recovered from COVID-19.

The J gene is TRBJ1-2, the V gene TRBV30; D gene uncertain. CDR3 length equals 12 residues. Germline CDR1 reads GTSNPN; CDR2 reads SVGIG (reference sequence). V shed 4 bases and J shed 0 bases, with 6 bases lying between them. The chain's CDR3 is CAWTTPNYGYTF. DNA for the CDR3: TGTGCCTGGACGACTCCTAACTATGGCTACACCTTC.

CDR3 amino acids: CASSLGTGPETQYF. CDR3 sequence (DNA): TGCGCCAGCAGCTTGGGGACAGGGCCCGAGACCCAGTACTTC. The chain carries TRBV5-1 and TRBJ2-5, with 8 positions matching TRBD1. The CDR3 runs 14 residues. Germline V lookup: CDR1 SGHRS, CDR2 YFSETQ. After removal of 0 bases from V and 5 bases from J, the junction contained 3 bases not matched to a gene.

The chain links TRBV30 to TRBJ2-7, with a weak D call TRBD1 (6 bases). The CDR3 covers 11 residues. In germline, CDR1 is GTSNPN, CDR2 SVGIG (reference sequence). V was clipped by 5 bases and J by 2 bases, with 7 bases between them. This CDR3 is CAWDRTYEQYF. In DNA form, the CDR3 reads TGTGCCTGGGACAGGACCTACGAGCAGTACTTC.

CDR3 in amino acids: CASSQVGASTQYF. As DNA, the CDR3 is TGTGCCAGCAGCCAAGTTGGGGCGAGTACGCAGTATTTT. The chain couples TRBV3-1 (or the pseudogene TRBV3-2) to TRBJ2-3, with a possible D match to TRBD1 (5 bases). This CDR3 is 13 amino acids long. The V gene's germline CDR1 is LGHDT and CDR2 YNNKEL (reference sequence). V was clipped by 1 base and J by 8 bases, with 10 bases between them.

This clone turned up a few times. The rearrangement links TRBV28 to TRBJ2-1; TRBD2 agrees at 9 bases. J was trimmed by 10 bases and V by 8 bases; bases with no gene match: 9. The CDR3 is 13 amino acids. From germline, CDR1 is MDHEN and CDR2 SYDVKM. CDR3 loop: CASFLAGGAEQFF. CDR3 DNA sequence: TGTGCCAGCTTTTTGGCGGGGGGGGCCGAGCAGTTCTTC.

The gene calls are TRBV5-5 and TRBJ2-7; the D gene is possibly TRBD1 (6 bases). This CDR3 has 14 residues. The germline V and J ends were trimmed by 4 bases and 5 bases, with 16 bases remaining between them. Germline V CDR1 and CDR2: SGHKS, YYEKEE (reference sequence). DNA for the CDR3: TGTGCCAGCAGCGCCGGGACACGGGTCGACGAGCAGTACTTC. Its translation is CASSAGTRVDEQYF.

This chain joins TRBV5-6 and TRBJ2-7; TRBD1 is a possible D gene (5 bases). The V gene's germline CDR1 is SGHDT and CDR2 YYEEEE. The CDR3 is 14 residues long. Trimming cost V 6 bases and J 4 bases, with 17 bases left between them. CDR3 sequence (DNA): TGTGCCAGCATCAGATCTGGGGCTAGATACGAGCAGTACTTC. Translating it yields CASIRSGARYEQYF.

This chain uses TRBV15 with TRBJ2-5, with 8 bases aligning to TRBD2. The CDR3 length is 17 residues. Unmatched junction bases numbered 10, after V lost 0 bases and J lost 4 bases. The V gene's germline CDR1 is LNHNV and CDR2 YYDKDF (reference sequence). CDR3 protein: CATSRDQRSAGGETQYF. As DNA, the CDR3 is TGTGCCACCAGCAGAGATCAAAGATCTGCGGGGGGAGAGACCCAGTACTTC.

V is TRBV4-1 and J is TRBJ1-4, with TRBD1 identical over 7 bases. The V segment lost 2 bases and the J segment 11 bases; nucleotides outside the gene matches: 2. The length of the CDR3 is 12 residues. CDR1 and CDR2 from the germline V gene are MGHRA and YSYEKL. As DNA, the CDR3 is TGCGCCAGCAGCCAAACCAGGGGGAAACTGTTTTTT. Translating it yields CASSQTRGKLFF.

The rearrangement uses TRBV3-1 (or the pseudogene TRBV3-2) and TRBJ1-4; D unclear. The CDR3 length is 15 residues. Trimming took 1 base from V and 4 from J, leaving 10 bases between them. Germline values: CDR1 LGHDT, CDR2 YNNKEL (reference sequence). The CDR3 coding sequence is TGTGCCAGCAGCCAAGTTCTGGCCGATAATGAAAAACTGTTTTTT. It is translated as CASSQVLADNEKLFF.

This clone was observed a handful of times. The chain couples TRBV19 to TRBJ2-7, with TRBD1 identical over 7 bases. CDR3 size: 14 residues. The germline gives CDR1 LNHDA, CDR2 SQIVND (reference sequence). The ends lost 5 bases at V and 5 bases at J; junction bases unmatched: 9. The CDR3 reads CASSWGQSSDEQYF. The CDR3 DNA reads as TGTGCCAGTAGTTGGGGACAGTCTTCCGACGAGCAGTACTTC. The variable domain in full, completed from reference TRBV19 and TRBJ2-7, reads DGGITQSPKYLFRKEGQNVTLSCEQNLNHDAMYWYRQDPGQGLRLIYYSQIVNDFQKGDIAEGYSVSREKKESFPLTVTSAQKNPTAFYLCASSWGQSSDEQYFGPGTRLTVT.

This chain uses TRBV28 with TRBJ2-7; 11 bases match TRBD1. The CDR3 totals 14 residues. CDR1 and CDR2 (germline): MDHEN, SYDVKM. Unmatched junction bases numbered 10, after V lost 10 bases and J lost 5 bases. The CDR3 sequence: CAIQAGTGGNEQYF. The CDR3 DNA reads TGTGCCATCCAAGCCGGGACAGGGGGAAACGAGCAGTACTTC. The full variable domain, its missing parts supplied by reference TRBV28 and TRBJ2-7, is DVKVTQSSRYLVKRTGEKVFLECVQDMDHENMFWYRQDPGLGLRLIYFSYDVKMKEKGDIPEGYSVSREKKERFSLILESASTNQTSMYLCAIQAGTGGNEQYFGPGTRLTVT.

V and J are TRBV9 and TRBJ2-3; a possible D gene is TRBD2 (6 bases). The ends were cut back, 0 bases at V and 0 bases at J, with 11 bases in the middle. From germline, CDR1 is SGDLS and CDR2 YYNGEE. The CDR3 runs 16 residues. CDR3 sequence reads: CASSVGPSASTDTQYF. The CDR3 DNA follows: TGTGCCAGCAGCGTAGGGCCTAGCGCCAGCACAGATACGCAGTATTTT.

The chain uses TRBV18 and TRBJ1-4, with no clear D. Germline V lookup: CDR1 KGHSH, CDR2 LQKENI. This CDR3 has 14 residues. Trimming took off 7 bases at V and 0 bases at J, with 9 bases between the two ends. This CDR3 is CASFAGTTNEKLFF. In DNA form, the CDR3 reads TGTGCCAGCTTCGCGGGAACAACTAATGAAAAACTGTTTTTT.

The V call is TRBV28, the J call TRBJ1-5; D perhaps matches TRBD1 (5 bases). The CDR3 loop spans 14 amino acids. Germline values: CDR1 MDHEN, CDR2 SYDVKM. Trimming removed 8 bases from V and 3 bases from J, with 14 bases in between. CDR3 in DNA: TGTGCCAGCGAGAATCCAGGGTCCAATCAGCCCCAGCATTTT. Translated: CASENPGSNQPQHF.

The rearrangement links TRBV11-3 to TRBJ2-1; possibly TRBD2 for D (5 bases). The CDR3 sequence is 14 residues long. Trimming left V 5 bases short and J 0 bases short, with 8 bases between. Germline assignment: CDR1 SGHNT and CDR2 YENEEA. The CDR3 sequence: CASSTGISYNEQFF. The DNA for the CDR3 is TGTGCCAGCAGCACCGGGATCTCCTACAATGAGCAGTTCTTC.

This chain uses TRBV10-3 with TRBJ1-1; 10 positions match TRBD1. In germline, CDR1 is ENHRY, CDR2 SYGVKD. The ends lost 10 bases at V and 10 bases at J; junction bases unmatched: 12. The CDR3 totals 13 residues. CDR3 region: CATTGTGVHGAFF. CDR3 coding DNA: TGTGCCACCACCGGGACAGGGGTGCATGGAGCTTTCTTT.